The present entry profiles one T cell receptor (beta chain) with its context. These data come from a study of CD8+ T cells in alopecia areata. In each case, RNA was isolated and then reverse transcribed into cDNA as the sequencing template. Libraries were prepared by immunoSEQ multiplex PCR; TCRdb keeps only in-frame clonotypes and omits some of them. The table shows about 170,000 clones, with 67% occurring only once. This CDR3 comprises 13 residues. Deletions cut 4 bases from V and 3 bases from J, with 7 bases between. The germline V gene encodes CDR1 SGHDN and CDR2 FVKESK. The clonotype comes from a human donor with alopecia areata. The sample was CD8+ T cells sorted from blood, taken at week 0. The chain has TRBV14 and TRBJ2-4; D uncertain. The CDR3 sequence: CASSLMGKNIQYF. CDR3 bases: TGTGCCAGCAGCCTTATGGGCAAAAACATTCAGTACTTC.